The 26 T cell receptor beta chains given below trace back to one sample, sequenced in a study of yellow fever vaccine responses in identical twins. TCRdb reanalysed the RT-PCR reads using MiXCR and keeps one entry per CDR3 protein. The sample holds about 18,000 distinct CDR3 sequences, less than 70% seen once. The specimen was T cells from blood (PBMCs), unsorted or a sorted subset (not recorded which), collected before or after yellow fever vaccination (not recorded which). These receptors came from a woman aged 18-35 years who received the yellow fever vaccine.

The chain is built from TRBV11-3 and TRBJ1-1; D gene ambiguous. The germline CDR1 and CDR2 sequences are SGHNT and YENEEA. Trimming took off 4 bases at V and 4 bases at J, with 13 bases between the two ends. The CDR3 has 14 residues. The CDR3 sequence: CASSSIDEATEAFF. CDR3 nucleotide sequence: TGTGCCAGCAGCTCCATTGACGAGGCCACTGAAGCTTTCTTT.

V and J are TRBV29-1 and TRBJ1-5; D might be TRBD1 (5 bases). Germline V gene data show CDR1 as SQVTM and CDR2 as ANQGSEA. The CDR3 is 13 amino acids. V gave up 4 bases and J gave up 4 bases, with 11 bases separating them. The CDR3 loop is CSVVGGVNQPQHF. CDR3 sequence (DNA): TGCAGCGTTGTGGGAGGGGTTAATCAGCCCCAGCATTTT.

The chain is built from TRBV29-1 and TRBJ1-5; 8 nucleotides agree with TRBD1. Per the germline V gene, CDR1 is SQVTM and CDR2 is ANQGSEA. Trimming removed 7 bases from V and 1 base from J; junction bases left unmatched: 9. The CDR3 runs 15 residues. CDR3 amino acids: CSASQGASSNQPQHF. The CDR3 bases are TGCAGCGCCTCCCAGGGGGCAAGCAGCAATCAGCCCCAGCATTTT.

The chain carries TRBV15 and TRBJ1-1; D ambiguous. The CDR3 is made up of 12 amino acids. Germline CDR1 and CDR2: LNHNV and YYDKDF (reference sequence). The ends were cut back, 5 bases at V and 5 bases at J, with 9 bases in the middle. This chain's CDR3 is CATSPGWTEAFF. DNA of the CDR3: TGTGCCACCAGCCCCGGTTGGACTGAAGCTTTCTTT.

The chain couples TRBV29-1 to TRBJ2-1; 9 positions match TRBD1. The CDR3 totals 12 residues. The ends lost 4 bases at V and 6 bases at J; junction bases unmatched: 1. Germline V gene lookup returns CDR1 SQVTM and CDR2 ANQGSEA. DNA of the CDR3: TGCAGCGTTGGGACAGGGGTCAATGAGCAGTTCTTC. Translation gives CSVGTGVNEQFF.

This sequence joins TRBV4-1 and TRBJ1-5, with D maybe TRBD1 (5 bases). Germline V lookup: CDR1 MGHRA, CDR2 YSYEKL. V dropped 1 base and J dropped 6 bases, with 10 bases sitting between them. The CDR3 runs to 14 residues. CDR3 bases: TGCGCCAGCAGCCAAGCCAGGGTTAGTCAGCCCCAGCATTTT. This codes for CASSQARVSQPQHF.

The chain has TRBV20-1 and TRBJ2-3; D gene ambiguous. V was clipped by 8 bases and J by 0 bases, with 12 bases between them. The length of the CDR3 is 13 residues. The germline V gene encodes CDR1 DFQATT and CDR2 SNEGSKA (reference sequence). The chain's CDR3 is CSCELTSTDTQYF. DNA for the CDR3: TGCAGTTGTGAACTAACTAGCACAGATACGCAGTATTTT.

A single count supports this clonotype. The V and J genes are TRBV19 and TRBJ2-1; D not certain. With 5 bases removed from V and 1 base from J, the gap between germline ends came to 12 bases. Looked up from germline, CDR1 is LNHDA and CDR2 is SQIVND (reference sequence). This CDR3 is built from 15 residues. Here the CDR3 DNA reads TGTGCCAGTAGTCCCGGACGGATATCCTACAATGAGCAGTTCTTC. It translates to CASSPGRISYNEQFF. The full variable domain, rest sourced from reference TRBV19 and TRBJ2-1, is DGGITQSPKYLFRKEGQNVTLSCEQNLNHDAMYWYRQDPGQGLRLIYYSQIVNDFQKGDIAEGYSVSREKKESFPLTVTSAQKNPTAFYLCASSPGRISYNEQFFGPGTRLTVL.

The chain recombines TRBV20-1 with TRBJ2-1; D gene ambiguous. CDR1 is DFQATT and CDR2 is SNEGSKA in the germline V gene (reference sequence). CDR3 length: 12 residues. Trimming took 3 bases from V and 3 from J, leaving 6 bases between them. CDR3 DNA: TGCAGTGCTAGGGGATTCTACAATGAGCAGTTCTTC. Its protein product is CSARGFYNEQFF.

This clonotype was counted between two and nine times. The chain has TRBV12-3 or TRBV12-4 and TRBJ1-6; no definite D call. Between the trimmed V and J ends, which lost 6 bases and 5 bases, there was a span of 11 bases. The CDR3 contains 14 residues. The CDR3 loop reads CASRRGPNNSPLHF. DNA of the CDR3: TGTGCCAGCAGACGTGGACCCAATAATTCACCCCTCCACTTT.

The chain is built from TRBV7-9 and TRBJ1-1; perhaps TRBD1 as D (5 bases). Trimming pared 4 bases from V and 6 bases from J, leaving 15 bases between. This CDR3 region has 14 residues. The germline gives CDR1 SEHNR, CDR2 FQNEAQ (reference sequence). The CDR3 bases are TGTGCCAGCAGCTCCGGGACGGGCACAGCTGAAGCTTTCTTT. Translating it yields CASSSGTGTAEAFF.

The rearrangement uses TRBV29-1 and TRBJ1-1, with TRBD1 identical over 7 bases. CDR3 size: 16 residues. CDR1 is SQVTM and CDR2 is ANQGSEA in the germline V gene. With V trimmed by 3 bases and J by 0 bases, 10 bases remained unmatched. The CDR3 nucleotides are TGCAGCGTTGATGGGACAGAGATCCTCATGAACACTGAAGCTTTCTTT. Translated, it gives CSVDGTEILMNTEAFF.

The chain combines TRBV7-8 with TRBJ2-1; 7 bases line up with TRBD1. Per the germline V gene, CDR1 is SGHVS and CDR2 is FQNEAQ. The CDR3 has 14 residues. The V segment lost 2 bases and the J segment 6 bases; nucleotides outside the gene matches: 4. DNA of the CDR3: TGTGCCAGCAGCTTATACAGGGGAGCCAATGAGCAGTTCTTC. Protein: CASSLYRGANEQFF.

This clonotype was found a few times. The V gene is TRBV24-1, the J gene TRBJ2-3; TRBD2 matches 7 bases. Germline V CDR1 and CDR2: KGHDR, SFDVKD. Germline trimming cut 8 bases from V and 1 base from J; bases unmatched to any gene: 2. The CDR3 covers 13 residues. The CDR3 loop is CATTGRGTDTQYF. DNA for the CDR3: TGTGCCACCACGGGGAGGGGCACAGATACGCAGTATTTT.

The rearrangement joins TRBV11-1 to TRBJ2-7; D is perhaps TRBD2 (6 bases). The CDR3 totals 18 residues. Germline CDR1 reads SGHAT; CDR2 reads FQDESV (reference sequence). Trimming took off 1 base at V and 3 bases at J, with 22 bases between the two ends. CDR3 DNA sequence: TGTGCCAGCAGCTTAGTGGGGTTCGGCCGGGAGCCGAACTACGAGCAGTACTTC. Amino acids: CASSLVGFGREPNYEQYF.

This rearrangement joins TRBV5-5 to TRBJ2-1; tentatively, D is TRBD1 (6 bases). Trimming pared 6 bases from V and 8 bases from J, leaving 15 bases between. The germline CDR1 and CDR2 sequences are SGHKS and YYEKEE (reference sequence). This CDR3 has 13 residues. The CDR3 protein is CASNPMGADEQFF. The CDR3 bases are TGTGCCAGCAACCCCATGGGGGCGGATGAGCAGTTCTTC. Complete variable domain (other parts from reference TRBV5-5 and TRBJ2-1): DAGVTQSPTHLIKTRGQQVTLRCSPISGHKSVSWYQQVLGQGPQFIFQYYEKEERGRGNFPDRFSARQFPNYSSELNVNALLLGDSALYLCASNPMGADEQFFGPGTRLTVL.

Here the CDR3 DNA reads TGTGCCAGCAGTCCGACAAGAGGCTCCTACGAGCAGTACGTC. It encodes CASSPTRGSYEQYV. This chain joins TRBV27 and TRBJ2-7; D unclear. The CDR3 is 14 residues long. CDR1 and CDR2 from the germline V gene are MNHEY and SMNVEV (reference sequence). Between the trimmed V and J ends, which lost 5 bases and 0 bases, there was a span of 11 bases.

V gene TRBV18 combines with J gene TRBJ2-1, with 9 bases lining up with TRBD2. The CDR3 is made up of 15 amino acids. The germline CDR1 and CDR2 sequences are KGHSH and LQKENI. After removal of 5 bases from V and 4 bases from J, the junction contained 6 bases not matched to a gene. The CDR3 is CASSKGSGRYNEQFF. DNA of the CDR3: TGTGCCAGCTCAAAAGGTAGCGGGAGATACAATGAGCAGTTCTTC.

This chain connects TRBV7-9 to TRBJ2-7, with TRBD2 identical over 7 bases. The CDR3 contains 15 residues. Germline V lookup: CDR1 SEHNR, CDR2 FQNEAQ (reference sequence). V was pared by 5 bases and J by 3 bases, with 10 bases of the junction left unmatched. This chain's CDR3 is CASSLSSGNFYEQYF. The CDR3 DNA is TGTGCCAGCAGCCTATCTAGCGGAAACTTCTACGAGCAGTACTTC.

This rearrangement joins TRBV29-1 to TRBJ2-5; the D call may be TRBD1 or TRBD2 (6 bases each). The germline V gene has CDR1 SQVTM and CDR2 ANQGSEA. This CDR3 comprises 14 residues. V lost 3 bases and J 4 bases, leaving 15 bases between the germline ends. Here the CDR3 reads CSVDLIRGAETQYF. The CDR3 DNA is TGCAGCGTTGATTTGATTAGGGGGGCAGAGACCCAGTACTTC.

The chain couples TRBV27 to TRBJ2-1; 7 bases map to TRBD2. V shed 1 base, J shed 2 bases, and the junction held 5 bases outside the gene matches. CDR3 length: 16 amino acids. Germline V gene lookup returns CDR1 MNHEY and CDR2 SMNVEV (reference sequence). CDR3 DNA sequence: TGTGCCAGCAGTTTATGGCGGGAGCCCACCTACAATGAGCAGTTCTTC. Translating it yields CASSLWREPTYNEQFF.

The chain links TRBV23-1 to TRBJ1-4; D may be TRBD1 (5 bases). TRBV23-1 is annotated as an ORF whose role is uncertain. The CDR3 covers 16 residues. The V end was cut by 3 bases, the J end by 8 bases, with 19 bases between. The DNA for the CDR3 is TGCGCCAGCAGTCAGCCCACTCGGGGCGTCGGCGAAAAACTGTTTTTT. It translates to CASSQPTRGVGEKLFF.

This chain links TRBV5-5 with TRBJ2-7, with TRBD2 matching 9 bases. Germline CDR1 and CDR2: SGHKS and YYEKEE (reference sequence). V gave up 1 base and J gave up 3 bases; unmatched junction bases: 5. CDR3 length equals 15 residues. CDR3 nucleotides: TGTGCCAGCAGCTTGTTGGGACTAGCTGACTACGAGCAGTACTTC. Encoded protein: CASSLLGLADYEQYF.

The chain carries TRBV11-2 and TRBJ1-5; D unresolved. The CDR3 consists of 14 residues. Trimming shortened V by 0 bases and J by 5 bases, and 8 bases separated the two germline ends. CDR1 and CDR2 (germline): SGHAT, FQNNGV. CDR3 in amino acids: CASSLDWGDQPQHF. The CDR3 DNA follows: TGTGCCAGCAGCTTAGACTGGGGAGATCAGCCCCAGCATTTT.

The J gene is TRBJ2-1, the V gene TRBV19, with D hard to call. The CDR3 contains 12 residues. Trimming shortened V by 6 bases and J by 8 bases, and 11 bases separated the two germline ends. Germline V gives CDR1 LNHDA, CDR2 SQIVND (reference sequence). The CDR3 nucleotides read TGTGCCAGTAGGCCACCAGGTGATGAGCAGTTCTTC. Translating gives CASRPPGDEQFF.

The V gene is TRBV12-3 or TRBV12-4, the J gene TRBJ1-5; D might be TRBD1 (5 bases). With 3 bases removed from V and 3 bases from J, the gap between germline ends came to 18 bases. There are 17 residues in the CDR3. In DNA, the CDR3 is TGTGCCAGCAGTTTTGGCCAGGGCAGGGCCAACAATCAGCCCCAGCATTTT. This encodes CASSFGQGRANNQPQHF.